This T cell receptor beta chain was captured in a study of spatial heterogeneity in lung cancer. General study results and limits: Approximate estimated coverage of tumor T cells amounted to approximately 6.8% for alpha and 12% to 15% for beta chains. When ubiquitous and regional expanded TCRs were counted, their numbers tracked ubiquitous and regional nonsynonymous mutations, respectively. In tumors, expanded intratumoral alpha and beta TCR counts tracked mutation counts.

Time point noted: sample taken at primary tumor resection. The donor group consisted of over 55 patients who had untreated, early-stage non-small cell lung cancer. V was pared by 1 base and J by 6 bases, with 10 bases between. The CDR3 is 13 residues long. From germline, CDR1 is SGHTA and CDR2 FQGNSA. All TCR cDNA molecules were individually tagged with a unique molecular identifier. TCRdb re-called the 5' RACE reads through MiXCR, storing one row per CDR3 protein. Here the sample spans fewer than 7,000 distinct CDR3 sequences, roughly 8% being singletons. The sample holds many counts of this clonotype. Its target is not known.

The material was lung tumor tissue, obtained at surgery. The clonotype was recovered from a female donor with early-stage non-small cell lung cancer. The rearrangement joins TRBV7-2 to TRBJ2-7; the D is unclear. The CDR3 protein is CASSLGRRSEQYF. The CDR3 DNA follows: TGTGCCAGCAGCTTAGGACGGCGCAGCGAGCAGTACTTC.